This T cell receptor (beta chain) stems from a study of Graves' ophthalmopathy and Graves' hyperthyroidism. The germline V gene has CDR1 SGHDN and CDR2 FVKESK. Trimming took off 3 bases at V and 0 bases at J, with 18 bases between the two ends. This CDR3 contains 17 residues. This clonotype was seen ten or more times. Its antigen is undetermined. Study-wide results and caveats: The authors also found most expanded thyroid clonotypes above 0.001 frequency in blood.

Researchers took RNA transcripts and amplified TCR beta CDR3 regions from them. Scientists carried out first-round RT-PCR using HTBI primers and then a second-round multiplex PCR. TCRdb called the multiplex PCR reads again in MiXCR, with one record for every CDR3 protein. The sample consists of 400,000 to 500,000 distinct CDR3 sequences, about 21% of them appearing once. By definition, stable hyperthyroidism involved no ophthalmopathy within 18 months of follow-up. The sequencing sample was made of peripheral blood. The chain carries TRBV14 and TRBJ2-7; possible D gene TRBD2, 6 bases. The receptor was isolated from a woman aged 18-29 years with stable Graves' hyperthyroidism. For the CDR3, the DNA is TGTGCCAGCAGCCAGATTAAGGCTAGCGAAACCTCCTACGAGCAGTACTTC. It yields the protein CASSQIKASETSYEQYF. The full variable domain, rest sourced from reference TRBV14 and TRBJ2-7, is EAGVTQFPSHSVIEKGQTVTLRCDPISGHDNLYWYRRVMGKEIKFLLHFVKESKQDESGMPNNRFLAERTGGTYSTLKVQPAELEDSGVYFCASSQIKASETSYEQYFGPGTRLTVT.